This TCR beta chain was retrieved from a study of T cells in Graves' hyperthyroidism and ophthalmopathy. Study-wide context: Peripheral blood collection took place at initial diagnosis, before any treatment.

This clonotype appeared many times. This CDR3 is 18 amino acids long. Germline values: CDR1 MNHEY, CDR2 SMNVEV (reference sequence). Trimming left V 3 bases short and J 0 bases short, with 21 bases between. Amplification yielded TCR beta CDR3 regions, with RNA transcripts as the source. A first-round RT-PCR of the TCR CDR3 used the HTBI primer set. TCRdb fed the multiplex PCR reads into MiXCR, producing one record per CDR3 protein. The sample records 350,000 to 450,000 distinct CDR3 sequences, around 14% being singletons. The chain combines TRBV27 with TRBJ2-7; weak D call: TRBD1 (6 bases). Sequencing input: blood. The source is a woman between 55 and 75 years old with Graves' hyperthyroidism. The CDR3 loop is CASSFPGQIPTHSYEQYF. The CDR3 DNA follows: TGTGCCAGCAGTTTCCCCGGACAGATACCCACCCACTCCTACGAGCAGTACTTC.